This T cell receptor beta chain appears in the sequencing data of a study of shared clonotypes between healthy human individuals. Generated by immunoSEQ multiplex PCR, the TCRdb table keeps only in-frame clones and is missing some. Of approximately 330,000 clones in the sample, 70% to 75% were seen once. Trimming took off 5 bases at V and 1 base at J, with 5 bases between the two ends. Germline CDR1 is SEHNR and CDR2 is FQNEAQ (reference sequence). This CDR3 contains 13 residues. The chain links TRBV7-9 to TRBJ2-2, with unresolved D. The sequenced sample was memory CD4+ T cells sorted from blood. Stated subset: CD45RA-negative fraction. The TCR sequence derives from a man aged 25-45 years in good health. The CDR3 DNA reads TGTGCCAGCAGCATCAAGAACACCGGGGAGCTGTTTTTT. Amino acid sequence: CASSIKNTGELFF.